These 29 T cell receptor beta chains were all obtained from the same sample, sequenced in a study of cytomegalovirus exposure and HLA in healthy donors. Repertoires were generated with immunoSEQ multiplex PCR, while TCRdb's copy carries only in-frame clones and drops some. The sample yields about 330,000 clones, around 90% seen once. The sample consisted of PBMCs. These receptors all come from a woman aged 25 to 39 in good health and CMV-seropositive.

This clone was detected only a few times. The chain joins TRBV7-9 to TRBJ2-7; 10 bases match TRBD1. The V segment lost 4 bases and the J segment 3 bases; nucleotides outside the gene matches: 3. Germline V CDR1 and CDR2: SEHNR, FQNEAQ (reference sequence). This CDR3 is 14 amino acids long. CDR3 DNA sequence: TGTGCCAGCAGCTACGGGGACAGGGGCTACGAGCAGTACTTC. It is translated as CASSYGDRGYEQYF.

The table lists this clone with a few counts. The chain recombines TRBV15 with TRBJ2-1; 8 bases agree with TRBD1. The CDR3 has 14 residues. The V gene's germline CDR1 is LNHNV and CDR2 YYDKDF (reference sequence). J gave up 4 bases and V 5 bases, and 4 bases lay outside the gene matches. Written as DNA, the CDR3 is TGTGCCACCAGCGTCCAGGGGGCATACAATGAGCAGTTCTTC. It encodes CATSVQGAYNEQFF.

V gene TRBV6-1 combines with J gene TRBJ2-7, with a weak D call TRBD2 (6 bases). The CDR3 is 17 amino acids. Germline loops: CDR1 MNHNS, CDR2 SASEGT. V was cut by 0 bases and J by 4 bases, with 19 bases left in between. CDR3 nucleotide sequence: TGTGCCAGCAGTGAAGCGCTTCATGGAGGGGAGTTATACGAGCAGTACTTC. It yields the protein CASSEALHGGELYEQYF.

The rearrangement uses TRBV7-9 and TRBJ2-3; 9 bases are shared with TRBD2. The CDR3 spans 15 residues. J was trimmed by 10 bases and V by 1 base; bases with no gene match: 9. Germline lookup yields CDR1 SEHNR and CDR2 FQNEAQ (reference sequence). Written as DNA, the CDR3 is TGTGCCAGCAGCTTAGTGGCGGGAGGGATCCTGGCGCAGTATTTT. It is translated as CASSLVAGGILAQYF.

This clone showed up just once. The chain links TRBV2 to TRBJ2-1, with D possibly being TRBD1 (6 bases). Deletions cut 7 bases from V and 16 bases from J, with 20 bases between. Germline CDR1 reads SNHLY; CDR2 reads FYNNEI. This CDR3 has 12 amino acids. As DNA, the CDR3 is TGTGCCAGCAAGACGGACCTGCCCAGGGGTTTCTTC. It encodes CASKTDLPRGFF.

The gene calls are TRBV4-2 and TRBJ2-1; D perhaps matches TRBD2 (9 bases). The CDR3 spans 17 residues. Trimming took 4 bases from V and 7 from J, leaving 23 bases between them. Germline V gene lookup returns CDR1 LGHNA and CDR2 YNFKEQ. CDR3 nucleotides: TGTGCCAGCAGCCGAGACAGCAGGGGGCGGGGGGGGAATGAGCAGTTCTTC. It is translated as CASSRDSRGRGGNEQFF.

This chain uses TRBV23-1 with TRBJ1-5; 7 nucleotides agree with TRBD1. TRBV23-1 is annotated as an ORF whose role is uncertain. V trimming: 6 bases; J trimming: 0 bases; junction bases outside the gene matches: 23. The CDR3 runs 21 residues. The CDR3 loop is CASSPNLPQRRGRDSNQPQHF. Here the CDR3 DNA reads TGCGCCAGCAGCCCAAACCTACCCCAGAGAAGGGGGCGGGATAGCAATCAGCCCCAGCATTTT.

Here the CDR3 DNA reads TGTGCCAGCAGTTTATGGAGGGAACTAGCGGGCCTCACAGATACGCAGTATTTT. It is translated as CASSLWRELAGLTDTQYF. The chain has TRBV28 and TRBJ2-3; 9 bases align to TRBD2. The CDR3 extends over 18 amino acids. Germline CDR1 and CDR2: MDHEN and SYDVKM. With V trimmed by 0 bases and J by 2 bases, 9 bases remained unmatched.

The chain combines TRBV7-8 with TRBJ1-5; D perhaps matches TRBD1 (5 bases). The CDR3 contains 15 residues. The V gene lost 5 bases and the J gene lost 6 bases, with 17 bases spanning the gap. Germline V gives CDR1 SGHVS, CDR2 FQNEAQ. CDR3 nucleotides: TGTGCCAGCAGCACTAAGGGGTCCCAATCTCAGCCCCAGCATTTT. Protein: CASSTKGSQSQPQHF. The full variable domain, its missing parts supplied by reference TRBV7-8 and TRBJ1-5, is GAGVSQSPRYKVAKRGQDVALRCDPISGHVSLFWYQQALGQGPEFLTYFQNEAQLDKSGLPSDRFFAERPEGSVSTLKIQRTQQEDSAVYLCASSTKGSQSQPQHFGDGTRLSIL.

This chain uses TRBV15 with TRBJ1-1; D unresolved. Germline V gene data show CDR1 as LNHNV and CDR2 as YYDKDF (reference sequence). Trimming left V 0 bases short and J 5 bases short, with 7 bases between. The CDR3 consists of 13 residues. DNA of the CDR3: TGTGCCACCAGCAGAGATCCCAATACTGAAGCTTTCTTT. This gives the protein CATSRDPNTEAFF.

This clone appeared once. The V gene is TRBV19, the J gene TRBJ1-5; TRBD1 aligns across 8 bases. Looked up from germline, CDR1 is LNHDA and CDR2 is SQIVND (reference sequence). This CDR3 contains 17 residues. The V gene end was trimmed by 0 bases and the J gene end by 6 bases; junction bases not matched to a gene: 10. The DNA for the CDR3 is TGTGCCAGTAGTATAGAGGGGTCCAGGGGGCGATTTCAGCCCCAGCATTTT. This gives the protein CASSIEGSRGRFQPQHF.

This chain joins TRBV7-3 and TRBJ1-1, with no clear D. The CDR3 has 15 residues. Germline CDR1 and CDR2: SGHTA and FQGTGA. V gave up 6 bases and J gave up 2 bases, with 16 bases separating them. CDR3 coding DNA: TGTGCCAGCAGATGCCTGCGAGGAATAAACACTGAAGCTTTCTTT. This encodes CASRCLRGINTEAFF.

This chain connects TRBV4-1 to TRBJ2-7, with TRBD2 matching 10 bases. The junction had 14 bases not matched to a gene; V was cut back by 4 bases and J by 5 bases. Germline-derived CDR1 and CDR2 are MGHRA and YSYEKL. This CDR3 is 17 amino acids long. This chain's CDR3 is CASSPGLAASVGDEQYF. CDR3 coding DNA: TGCGCCAGCAGCCCCGGACTAGCGGCTTCAGTCGGGGACGAGCAGTACTTC.

Concerning this clone itself: At the DNA level, this CDR3 is encoded by other sequences in the same sample as well. This chain uses TRBV29-1 with TRBJ1-2; TRBD1 is a possible D gene (5 bases). The CDR3 sequence is 13 residues long. Germline loops: CDR1 SQVTM, CDR2 ANQGSEA. V was pared by 4 bases and J by 0 bases, with 9 bases between. CDR3 loop: CSVVGGANYGYTF. The CDR3 nucleotides read TGCAGCGTTGTTGGGGGAGCTAACTATGGCTACACCTTC.

The chain couples TRBV7-6 to TRBJ2-1, with D maybe TRBD1 (5 bases). Per germline, CDR1 SGHVS and CDR2 FNYEAQ. Trimming took 4 bases from V and 11 from J, leaving 9 bases between them. The CDR3 runs to 11 residues. Here the CDR3 reads CASSSQVKQFF. The CDR3 bases are TGTGCCAGCAGCTCACAGGTTAAGCAGTTCTTC.

This clone was found a few times. This chain uses TRBV9 with TRBJ2-3, with D tentatively TRBD2 (7 bases). Germline V gene lookup returns CDR1 SGDLS and CDR2 YYNGEE. The CDR3 consists of 15 residues. With 2 bases removed from V and 4 bases from J, the gap between germline ends came to 14 bases. The CDR3 spells CASSVGGALADTQYF. DNA of the CDR3: TGTGCCAGCAGCGTTGGGGGGGCTTTGGCAGATACGCAGTATTTT.

This rearrangement joins TRBV11-2 to TRBJ1-2; D unresolved. Germline loops: CDR1 SGHAT, CDR2 FQNNGV. This CDR3 region has 15 residues. The V end lost 5 bases, the J end lost 5 bases, and 18 bases lay between the germline ends. This CDR3 reads CASSTQDLHDYGYTF. CDR3 DNA: TGTGCCAGCAGCACGCAGGACTTACACGATTATGGCTACACCTTC.

The J gene is TRBJ1-2, the V gene TRBV27; D remains ambiguous. CDR3 length equals 16 residues. V was pared by 3 bases and J by 6 bases, with 20 bases between. From germline, CDR1 is MNHEY and CDR2 SMNVEV (reference sequence). The CDR3 bases are TGTGCCAGCAGTTTCTTTCTCGGCGTACCCCTAAATGGCTACACCTTC. Its protein is CASSFFLGVPLNGYTF.

This clone showed up just a few times. The chain uses TRBV7-9 and TRBJ1-1; 8 bases map to TRBD1. The CDR3 length is 16 residues. Per germline, CDR1 SEHNR and CDR2 FQNEAQ (reference sequence). V shed 5 bases and J 2 bases; nucleotides not matched to a gene: 10. For the CDR3, the DNA is TGTGCCAGCAGCCTCTCCGGGACAGGTTCAAACACTGAAGCTTTCTTT. Translation gives CASSLSGTGSNTEAFF.

This chain uses TRBV11-1 with TRBJ1-1; no firm D call. V gave up 3 bases and J gave up 2 bases, with 10 bases separating them. The V gene's germline CDR1 is SGHAT and CDR2 FQDESV (reference sequence). The CDR3 length is 14 residues. CDR3: CASSFQTPNTEAFF. As DNA, the CDR3 is TGTGCCAGCAGCTTTCAGACACCCAACACTGAAGCTTTCTTT.

The chain employs TRBV6-1 and TRBJ2-7, with TRBD2 matching 7 bases. Germline trimming cut 4 bases from V and 7 bases from J; bases unmatched to any gene: 7. Germline lookup yields CDR1 MNHNS and CDR2 SASEGT. The CDR3 is 13 amino acids. CDR3 in DNA: TGTGCCAGCAGTGCCGGGACTACCAGAGAGCAGTACTTC. Its translation: CASSAGTTREQYF.

The chain has TRBV29-1 and TRBJ2-2, with TRBD2 matching over 11 bases. The germline gives CDR1 SQVTM, CDR2 ANQGSEA. After removal of 6 bases from V and 6 bases from J, the junction contained 6 bases not matched to a gene. This CDR3 comprises 14 residues. The CDR3 is CSVGSGGAAGELFF. The CDR3 region has the DNA TGCAGCGTGGGTAGCGGGGGGGCGGCCGGGGAGCTGTTTTTT.

The chain employs TRBV6-5 and TRBJ1-4; 9 positions agree with TRBD1. CDR1 is MNHEY, CDR2 SVGAGI, per germline. V shed 6 bases, J shed 8 bases, and the junction held 10 bases outside the gene matches. The CDR3 runs 15 residues. Here the CDR3 reads CASSNHRGREEKLFF. The CDR3 DNA reads as TGTGCCAGCAGCAACCACAGGGGGCGGGAAGAAAAACTGTTTTTT.

V usage is TRBV13 and J usage is TRBJ1-2, with 7 bases fitting TRBD1. Germline V gives CDR1 PRHDT, CDR2 FYEKMQ (reference sequence). Trimming removed 10 bases from V and 1 base from J; junction bases left unmatched: 6. The length of the CDR3 is 13 residues. Written as DNA, the CDR3 is TGTGCCACCACAGGGGCCCTTAACTATGGCTACACCTTC. It codes for CATTGALNYGYTF.

The chain is built from TRBV27 and TRBJ2-7, with TRBD1 matching 12 bases. The V gene's germline CDR1 is MNHEY and CDR2 SMNVEV (reference sequence). Trimming at V came to 5 bases and at J to 3 bases, leaving 5 bases not matched to a gene. CDR3 size: 15 residues. CDR3 DNA: TGTGCCAGCAGTGTGGGACAGGGGGCCGGCTACGAGCAGTACTTC. Protein product: CASSVGQGAGYEQYF.

The chain carries TRBV28 and TRBJ2-7; 7 bases map to TRBD1. Germline V gene data show CDR1 as MDHEN and CDR2 as SYDVKM. V shed 3 bases and J 3 bases; nucleotides not matched to a gene: 5. The CDR3 sequence is 14 residues long. CDR3 loop: CASSLSGTVYEQYF. The CDR3 DNA is TGTGCCAGCAGTTTGTCCGGGACAGTCTACGAGCAGTACTTC.

This chain joins TRBV18 and TRBJ2-5; D uncertain. V gave up 2 bases and J gave up 5 bases, with 12 bases separating them. The CDR3 extends over 14 amino acids. The germline gives CDR1 KGHSH, CDR2 LQKENI. CDR3 nucleotides: TGTGCCAGCTCACCAGGTGCAGCCAGGGAGACCCAGTACTTC. The encoded protein is CASSPGAARETQYF.

The chain carries TRBV2 and TRBJ1-2; D gene uncertain. With 4 bases removed from V and 2 bases from J, the gap between germline ends came to 14 bases. The length of the CDR3 is 15 residues. Germline V CDR1 and CDR2: SNHLY, FYNNEI. The CDR3 is CASSAYGVVNYGYTF. CDR3 DNA: TGTGCCAGCAGTGCATACGGGGTTGTCAACTATGGCTACACCTTC.

With regard to this clone: It is likely a read error, because the conserved phenylalanine at the end of the CDR3 is missing. Because the CDR3's place on the DNA is in doubt, the DNA is left out and the CDR3 is given as listed by TCRdb. The chain links TRBV20-1 to TRBJ1-1. Germline values: CDR1 DFQATT, CDR2 SNEGSKA (reference sequence). The CDR3 length is 11 residues, termini included. The CDR3 protein is CSARGFRRAGS.